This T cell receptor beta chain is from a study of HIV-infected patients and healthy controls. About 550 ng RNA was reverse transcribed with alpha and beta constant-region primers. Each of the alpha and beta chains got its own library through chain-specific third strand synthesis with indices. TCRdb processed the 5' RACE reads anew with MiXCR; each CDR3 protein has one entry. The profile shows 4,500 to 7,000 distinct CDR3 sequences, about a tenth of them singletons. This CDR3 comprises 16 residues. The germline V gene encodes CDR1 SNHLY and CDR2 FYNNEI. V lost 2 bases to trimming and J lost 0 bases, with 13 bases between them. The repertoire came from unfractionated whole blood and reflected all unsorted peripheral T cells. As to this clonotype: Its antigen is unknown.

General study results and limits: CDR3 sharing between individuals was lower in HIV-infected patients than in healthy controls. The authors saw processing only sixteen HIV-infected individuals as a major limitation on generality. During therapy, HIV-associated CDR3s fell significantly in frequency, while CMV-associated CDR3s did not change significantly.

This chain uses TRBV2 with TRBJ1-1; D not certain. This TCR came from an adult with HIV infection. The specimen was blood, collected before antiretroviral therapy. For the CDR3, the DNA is TGTGCCAGCAGTGAATTCCGATTAATCATGAACACTGAAGCTTTCTTT. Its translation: CASSEFRLIMNTEAFF. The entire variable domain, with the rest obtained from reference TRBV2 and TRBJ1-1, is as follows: EPEVTQTPSHQVTQMGQEVILRCVPISNHLYFYWYRQILGQKVEFLVSFYNNEISEKSEIFDDQFSVERPDGSNFTLKIRSTKLEDSAMYFCASSEFRLIMNTEAFFGQGTRLTVV.